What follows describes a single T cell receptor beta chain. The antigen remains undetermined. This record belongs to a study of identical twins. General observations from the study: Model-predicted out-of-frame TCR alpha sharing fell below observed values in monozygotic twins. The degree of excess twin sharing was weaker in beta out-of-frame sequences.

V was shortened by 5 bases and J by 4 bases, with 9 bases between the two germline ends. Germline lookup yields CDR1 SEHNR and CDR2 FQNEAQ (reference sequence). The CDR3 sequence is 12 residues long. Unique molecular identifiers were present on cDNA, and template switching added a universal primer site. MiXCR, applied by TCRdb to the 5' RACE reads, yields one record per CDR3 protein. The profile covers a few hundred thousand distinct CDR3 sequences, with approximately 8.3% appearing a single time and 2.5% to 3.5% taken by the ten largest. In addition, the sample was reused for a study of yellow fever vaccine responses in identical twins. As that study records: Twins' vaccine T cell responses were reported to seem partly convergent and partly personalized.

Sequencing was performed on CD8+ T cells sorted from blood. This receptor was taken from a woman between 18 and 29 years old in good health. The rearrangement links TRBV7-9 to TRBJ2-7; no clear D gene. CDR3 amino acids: CASSADKYEQYF. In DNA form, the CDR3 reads TGTGCCAGCAGCGCAGACAAGTACGAGCAGTACTTC.